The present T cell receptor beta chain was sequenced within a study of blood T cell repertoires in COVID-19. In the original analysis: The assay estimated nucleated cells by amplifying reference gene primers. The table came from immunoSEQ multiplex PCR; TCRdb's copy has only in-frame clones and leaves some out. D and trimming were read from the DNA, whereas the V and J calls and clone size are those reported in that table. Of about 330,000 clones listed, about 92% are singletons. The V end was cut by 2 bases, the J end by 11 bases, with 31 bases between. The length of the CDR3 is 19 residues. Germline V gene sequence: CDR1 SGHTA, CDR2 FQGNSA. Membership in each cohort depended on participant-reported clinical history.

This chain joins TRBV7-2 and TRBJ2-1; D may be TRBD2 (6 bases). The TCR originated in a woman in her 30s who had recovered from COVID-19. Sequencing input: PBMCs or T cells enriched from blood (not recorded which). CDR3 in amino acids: CASSLLPSAFGGDLKKQFF. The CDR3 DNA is TGTGCCAGCAGCTTATTGCCTAGCGCCTTTGGTGGGGACCTCAAAAAGCAGTTCTTC.